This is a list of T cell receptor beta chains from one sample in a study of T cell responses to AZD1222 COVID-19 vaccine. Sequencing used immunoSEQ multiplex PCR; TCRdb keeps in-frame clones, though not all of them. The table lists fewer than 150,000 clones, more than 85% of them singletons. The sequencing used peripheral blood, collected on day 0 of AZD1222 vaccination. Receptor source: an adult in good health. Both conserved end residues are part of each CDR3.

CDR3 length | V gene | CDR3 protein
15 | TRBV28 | CASSPDRVPYNEQFF
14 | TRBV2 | CATRRLAGVDEQFF
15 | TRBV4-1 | CASSQLGWGNTEAFF
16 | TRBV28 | CASRPLNQGRNQPQHF
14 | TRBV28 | CASSLADAGYEQYF
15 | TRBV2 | CASSEAFQGHQPQHF
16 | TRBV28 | CASSLSGTGGADTQYF
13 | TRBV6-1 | CASSEEAGVLKYF
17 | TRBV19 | CASSKDLTGIAGNTIYF
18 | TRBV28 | CASRSSHFEQGGGNTIYF
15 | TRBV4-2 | CASSRDRFHTGELFF
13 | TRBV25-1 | CASSLGAGGKLFF
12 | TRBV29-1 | CSVSGWITEAFF
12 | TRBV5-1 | CASSLARETQYF
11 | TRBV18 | CASSTGEKLFF
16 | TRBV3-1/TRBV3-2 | CASSQRRAGDVTEAFF
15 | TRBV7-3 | CASSFTGAYTDTQYF
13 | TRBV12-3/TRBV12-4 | CASTRTVLQPQHF
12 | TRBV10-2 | CASRRGDTEAFF
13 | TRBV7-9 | CASSFTVNEKLFF
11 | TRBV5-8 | CASSLDPPQHF
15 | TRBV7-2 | CASSLRSSGRETQYF
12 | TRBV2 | CASSRDSYGYTF
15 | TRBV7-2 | CASSLGRANTGELFF
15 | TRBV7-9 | CASSLGRFGVYEQYF
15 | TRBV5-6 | CASSLSSGGFYGYTF
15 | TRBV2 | CASSGAGISYNEQFF
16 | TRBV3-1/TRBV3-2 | CASSRASTVNTGELFF
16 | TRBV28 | CASSSYGRRGSYEQYF
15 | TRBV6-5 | CASTKIPGQGSPLHF
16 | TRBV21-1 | CASSKGDRGGSYGYTF
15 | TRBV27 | CASRGQGGANEKLFF
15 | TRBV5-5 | CASSFPGTGSDTQYF
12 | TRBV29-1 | CSVGQRDYGYTF
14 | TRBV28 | CASNFVDRFYGYTF
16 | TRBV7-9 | CATEGQGLIFENGYTF
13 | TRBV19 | CASSTGNGNTIYF
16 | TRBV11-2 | CASSQNSATTRQTQYF
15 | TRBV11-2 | CASSLAGGPDTEAFF
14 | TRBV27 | CASRKTGGKNGYTF
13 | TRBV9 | CASSVDENTEAFF
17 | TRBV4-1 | CASSQDGRTSGYNEQFF
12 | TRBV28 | CASSSPRVTQYF